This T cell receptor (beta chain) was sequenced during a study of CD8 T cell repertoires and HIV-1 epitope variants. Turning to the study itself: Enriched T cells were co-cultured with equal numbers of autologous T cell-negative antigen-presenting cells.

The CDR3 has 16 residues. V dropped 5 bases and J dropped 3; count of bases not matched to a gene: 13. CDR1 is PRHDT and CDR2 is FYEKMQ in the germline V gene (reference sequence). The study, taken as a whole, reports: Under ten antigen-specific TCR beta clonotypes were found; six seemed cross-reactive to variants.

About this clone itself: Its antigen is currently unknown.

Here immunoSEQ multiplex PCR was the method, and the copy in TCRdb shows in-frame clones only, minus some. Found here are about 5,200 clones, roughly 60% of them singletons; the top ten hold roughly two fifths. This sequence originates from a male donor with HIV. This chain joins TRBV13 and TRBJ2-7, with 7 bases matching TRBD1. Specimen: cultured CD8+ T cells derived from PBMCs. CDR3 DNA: TGTGCCAGCAGCCCTGCGACGGACAGGTCACACTACGAGCAGTACTTC. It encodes CASSPATDRSHYEQYF.